This TCR beta chain emerged from a study of blood T cell repertoires in COVID-19. Across the study: Sources were T cells, B-cell-depleted T cells, or PBMCs; the material itself was cDNA or gDNA.

Per the study methods: Cell counts per sample came from amplifying reference gene primers. Here immunoSEQ multiplex PCR was the method, and the copy in TCRdb shows in-frame clones only, minus some. V and J calls and clone size are copied from that table; D and trimming were computed from the DNA. The table shows approximately 400,000 clones, with about four fifths occurring only once. This CDR3 is 18 amino acids long. Germline V gene data show CDR1 as MNHEY and CDR2 as SMNVEV (reference sequence). After removal of 5 bases from V and 4 bases from J, the junction contained 16 bases not matched to a gene.

This rearrangement joins TRBV27 to TRBJ2-2; 7 bases are shared with TRBD2. Sequencing used peripheral blood. The origin of this receptor is a human donor with acute or convalescent COVID-19. The donor label of this sample is uncertain. The CDR3 region has the DNA TGTGCCAGCAGTCACCGACTAGCTTCGATGGTCGTCACCGGGGAGCTGTTTTTT. Residues: CASSHRLASMVVTGELFF.